The clone carrying this T cell receptor (beta chain) has at least ten counts. These data originate in a study of T cells in Graves' hyperthyroidism and ophthalmopathy. RNA transcripts were the template for amplifying TCR beta CDR3 regions. HTBI primers drove first-round RT-PCR of the TCR CDR3. TCRdb recomputed calls from the multiplex PCR reads with MiXCR, one row per CDR3 protein. The table includes about 400,000 distinct CDR3 sequences, over 11% detected once. CDR3 length: 16 residues. Germline V gene lookup returns CDR1 DFQATT and CDR2 SNEGSKA (reference sequence). J gave up 4 bases and V 0 bases, and 8 bases lay outside the gene matches.

The sequenced material came from blood. The chain uses TRBV20-1 and TRBJ2-3; 9 bases match TRBD1. The sequence derives from a man aged 50-60 years with Graves' ophthalmopathy. Here the CDR3 reads CSARDWRQGVSDTQYF. The CDR3 nucleotides read TGCAGTGCTAGAGATTGGAGACAGGGGGTTTCAGATACGCAGTATTTT.